What follows are 22 T cell receptor beta chains derived from one specimen sequenced in a study of memory CD4+ T cells and cytomegalovirus serostatus. Produced via immunoSEQ multiplex PCR; TCRdb's table is partial and in-frame only. Among under 80,000 clones listed, 75% to 90% were seen once. Single viable CD3+CD4+CD8-CD45RO+ cells were sorted as the memory CD4+ T cells. Source material: memory CD4+ T cells from blood. Receptors were obtained from an adult in good health and CMV-seronegative.

This chain links TRBV6-1 with TRBJ2-7; 7 nucleotides match TRBD1. The germline V gene has CDR1 MNHNS and CDR2 SASEGT. The CDR3 is made up of 15 amino acids. The V gene end was trimmed by 0 bases and the J gene end by 6 bases; junction bases not matched to a gene: 8. CDR3 bases: TGTGCCAGCAGTGAAGCCGGCAGGGGGTCGTCCGAGCAGTACTTC. Protein product: CASSEAGRGSSEQYF.

J is TRBJ2-3 and V is TRBV10-3; possible D gene TRBD2, 5 bases. CDR1 ENHRY and CDR2 SYGVKD come from the germline V gene. The V gene lost 8 bases and the J gene lost 2 bases, with 14 bases spanning the gap. This CDR3 has 14 residues. The CDR3: CAISEGRVTDTQYF. As DNA, the CDR3 is TGTGCCATCTCCGAGGGTAGGGTCACAGATACGCAGTATTTT.

V is TRBV2 and J is TRBJ2-1; 12 bases are a match to TRBD2. The CDR3 contains 15 residues. Germline V lookup: CDR1 SNHLY, CDR2 FYNNEI. V lost 7 bases to trimming and J lost 6 bases; unmatched junction nucleotides: 7. CDR3 DNA sequence: TGTGCCAGCACGCGACCTAGCGGGAGGGCCAATGAGCAGTTCTTC. This gives the protein CASTRPSGRANEQFF.

This clone was counted a single time. The CDR3 reads CASRPSGTSYEQYF. The CDR3 nucleotides read TGTGCCAGCAGGCCTAGCGGGACCTCCTACGAGCAGTACTTC. This chain links TRBV6-5 with TRBJ2-5; 9 bases are a match to TRBD2. Matching the DNA end better, TRBJ2-7 makes the J call doubtful. The germline gives CDR1 MNHEY, CDR2 SVGAGI. The CDR3 consists of 14 residues.

The chain is built from TRBV19 and TRBJ1-2; 7 bases line up with TRBD1. The germline CDR1 and CDR2 sequences are LNHDA and SQIVND (reference sequence). The CDR3 spans 16 residues. With 4 bases clipped from V and 4 bases from J, the junction kept 12 bases outside the gene matches. The DNA of the CDR3 is TGTGCCAGTAGTACCCGACGGACAGGACTATTCTATGGCTACACCTTC. Protein product: CASSTRRTGLFYGYTF.

This clone was found a few times. V gene TRBV5-6 combines with J gene TRBJ2-3, with 7 bases lining up with TRBD1. After removal of 2 bases from V and 0 bases from J, the junction contained 9 bases not matched to a gene. From germline, CDR1 is SGHDT and CDR2 YYEEEE. CDR3 length equals 17 residues. DNA of the CDR3: TGTGCCAGCAGCTTAGGACAGGCTATCCCTAGCACAGATACGCAGTATTTT. Protein sequence: CASSLGQAIPSTDTQYF.

This chain links TRBV19 with TRBJ1-5; D possibly corresponds to TRBD1 (6 bases). Per germline, CDR1 LNHDA and CDR2 SQIVND (reference sequence). Trimming removed 3 bases from V and 3 bases from J, with 9 bases in between. This CDR3 is 14 amino acids long. The DNA for the CDR3 is TGTGCCAGTAGTATTGCAGGGGCCAATCAGCCCCAGCATTTT. Protein sequence: CASSIAGANQPQHF. Full variable domain (outside the CDR3, taken from reference TRBV19 and TRBJ1-5): DGGITQSPKYLFRKEGQNVTLSCEQNLNHDAMYWYRQDPGQGLRLIYYSQIVNDFQKGDIAEGYSVSREKKESFPLTVTSAQKNPTAFYLCASSIAGANQPQHFGDGTRLSIL.

This clone is classed as medium-sized (0.01 to 0.1%). This chain joins TRBV19 and TRBJ1-6; D gene ambiguous. Germline values: CDR1 LNHDA, CDR2 SQIVND (reference sequence). CDR3 length: 14 amino acids. Trimming took 3 bases from V and 2 from J, leaving 5 bases between them. DNA for the CDR3: TGTGCCAGTAGTATCTTTGCCTATAATTCACCCCTCCACTTT. Protein product: CASSIFAYNSPLHF. The entire variable domain, with the rest obtained from reference TRBV19 and TRBJ1-6, is as follows: DGGITQSPKYLFRKEGQNVTLSCEQNLNHDAMYWYRQDPGQGLRLIYYSQIVNDFQKGDIAEGYSVSREKKESFPLTVTSAQKNPTAFYLCASSIFAYNSPLHFGNGTRLTVT.

CDR3 region: CASSLRLERVVIAGYTF. The CDR3 nucleotides are TGTGCCAGCAGCCTTCGTTTGGAGCGGGTGGTAATAGCTGGCTACACCTTC. The V and J genes are TRBV5-6 and TRBJ1-2; D unclear. This CDR3 is 17 amino acids long. Germline V lookup: CDR1 SGHDT, CDR2 YYEEEE. The V gene lost 4 bases and the J gene lost 7 bases, with 26 bases spanning the gap.

The V call is TRBV5-1, the J call TRBJ2-2; 12 positions match TRBD2. This CDR3 is built from 15 residues. V shed 4 bases and J 4 bases; nucleotides not matched to a gene: 2. Germline loops: CDR1 SGHRS, CDR2 YFSETQ. Here the CDR3 DNA reads TGCGCCAGCAGCCCGGGACTAGCGGGCACCGGGGAGCTGTTTTTT. It translates to CASSPGLAGTGELFF.

The chain links TRBV11-2 to TRBJ2-5; D possibly matches TRBD1 or TRBD2 (5 bases each). Trimming took off 5 bases at V and 6 bases at J, with 13 bases between the two ends. Per the germline V gene, CDR1 is SGHAT and CDR2 is FQNNGV. The CDR3 length is 13 residues. CDR3 coding DNA: TGTGCCAGCAGCCCTCGGGACCAGCAGACCCAGTACTTC. Encoded protein: CASSPRDQQTQYF.

The rearrangement uses TRBV19 and TRBJ1-5, with 7 bases matching TRBD1. The CDR3 has 13 amino acids. Trimming cost V 5 bases and J 4 bases; bases outside gene matches: 2. CDR1 LNHDA and CDR2 SQIVND come from the germline V gene (reference sequence). Here the CDR3 reads CASSLTGNQPQHF. In DNA form, the CDR3 reads TGTGCCAGTAGTTTGACAGGGAATCAGCCCCAGCATTTT.

This chain uses TRBV10-1 with TRBJ2-3; 8 nucleotides line up with TRBD2. The junction had 6 bases not matched to a gene; V was cut back by 0 bases and J by 4 bases. There are 16 residues in the CDR3. Germline loops: CDR1 WNHNN, CDR2 SYGVQD (reference sequence). DNA of the CDR3: TGCGCCAGCAGTGAGTCAGCGACTAGCGCCGCAGATACGCAGTATTTT. This gives the protein CASSESATSAADTQYF.

This rearrangement joins TRBV7-6 to TRBJ1-1, with 9 bases matching TRBD1. The V gene's germline CDR1 is SGHVS and CDR2 FNYEAQ. The CDR3 loop spans 14 amino acids. J was trimmed by 5 bases and V by 5 bases; bases with no gene match: 6. The CDR3 loop reads CASSRSGTGTEAFF. The DNA for the CDR3 is TGTGCCAGCAGCCGCTCCGGGACAGGGACTGAAGCTTTCTTT.

V and J are TRBV7-8 and TRBJ2-1; TRBD2 agrees at 11 bases. The length of the CDR3 is 15 residues. V shed 1 base, J shed 8 bases, and the junction held 4 bases outside the gene matches. Germline values: CDR1 SGHVS, CDR2 FQNEAQ. CDR3 sequence: CASSLVAGGPHEQFF. CDR3 coding DNA: TGTGCCAGCAGCTTAGTAGCGGGGGGGCCTCATGAGCAGTTCTTC.

This clone was seen only once. V usage is TRBV4-1 and J usage is TRBJ2-7, with D perhaps TRBD1 (6 bases). V lost 8 bases to trimming and J lost 3 bases, with 23 bases between them. The V gene's germline CDR1 is MGHRA and CDR2 YSYEKL. The length of the CDR3 is 16 residues. CDR3: CASSPTGISTDYEQYF. The CDR3 nucleotides are TGCGCCAGCTCCCCCACAGGGATTTCTACCGACTACGAGCAGTACTTC.

The chain employs TRBV5-1 and TRBJ2-3; D is unclear. The CDR3 sequence is 15 residues long. The V gene lost 1 base and the J gene lost 2 bases, with 11 bases spanning the gap. Germline CDR1 and CDR2: SGHRS and YFSETQ. This CDR3 is CASSLLDGITDTQYF. For the CDR3, the DNA is TGCGCCAGCAGCTTGTTGGACGGTATCACAGATACGCAGTATTTT.

This clone appeared a few times. The V gene is TRBV19, the J gene TRBJ1-2; no clear D. The germline V and J ends were trimmed by 9 bases and 1 base, with 15 bases remaining between them. Germline CDR1 is LNHDA and CDR2 is SQIVND (reference sequence). The CDR3 spans 14 residues. DNA of the CDR3: TGTGCCAGCCGAGAAGGAGGGCTTAACTATGGCTACACCTTC. This codes for CASREGGLNYGYTF.

J is TRBJ2-4 and V is TRBV2; 8 bases fit TRBD1. From germline, CDR1 is SNHLY and CDR2 FYNNEI. V shed 3 bases and J 9 bases; nucleotides not matched to a gene: 10. There are 15 residues in the CDR3. The CDR3, as DNA: TGTGCCAGCAGTGATGGGCAGGGGGCAAGGGGCATTCAGTACTTC. Translating it yields CASSDGQGARGIQYF.

This clone was seen more than once but under ten times. CDR3 residues: CASKGGIGVQYF. CDR3 coding DNA: TGTGCCAGTAAGGGGGGGATTGGAGTTCAGTATTTT. V is TRBV19 and J is TRBJ2-3, with TRBD2 as a possible D gene (7 bases). Trimming removed 7 bases at V and 12 bases at J, with 17 bases between. The CDR3 covers 12 residues. Germline CDR1 LNHDA, CDR2 SQIVND (reference sequence). The full variable domain, completed using reference TRBV19 and TRBJ2-3, is DGGITQSPKYLFRKEGQNVTLSCEQNLNHDAMYWYRQDPGQGLRLIYYSQIVNDFQKGDIAEGYSVSREKKESFPLTVTSAQKNPTAFYLCASKGGIGVQYFGPGTRLTVL.

V gene TRBV7-8 combines with J gene TRBJ2-2; D is possibly TRBD2 (7 bases). From germline, CDR1 is SGHVS and CDR2 FQNEAQ. The CDR3 consists of 16 residues. V was shortened by 5 bases and J by 4 bases, with 17 bases between the two germline ends. The CDR3 spells CASSPGELAVTGELFF. For the CDR3, the DNA is TGTGCCAGCAGCCCAGGGGAGCTAGCGGTCACCGGGGAGCTGTTTTTT.

The gene calls are TRBV15 and TRBJ1-3; D is uncertain. CDR1 is LNHNV, CDR2 YYDKDF, per germline (reference sequence). The CDR3 is 13 residues long. Trimming stripped 10 bases from V and 2 bases from J, with 12 bases between. CDR3: CASKKGTGNTIYF. CDR3 nucleotide sequence: TGTGCCAGCAAGAAGGGCACTGGAAACACCATATATTTT.